What follows are 9 T cell receptor beta chains derived from one specimen sequenced in a study of blood T cell repertoires in COVID-19. The repertoire was sequenced with immunoSEQ multiplex PCR; TCRdb's copy has only in-frame clones and lacks some. This sample yields more than 200,000 clones, of which roughly 84% are seen a single time; approximately 2.2% belongs to the top ten. Sequencing input: peripheral blood. These receptors were collected from a woman aged 40-49 years who had recovered from COVID-19.

The chain couples TRBV4-1 to TRBJ2-3, with 9 bases aligning to TRBD1. Trimming removed 2 bases from V and 0 bases from J; junction bases left unmatched: 6. This CDR3 comprises 17 residues. Germline-derived CDR1 and CDR2 are MGHRA and YSYEKL. The CDR3 spells CASSQPGQGTSTDTQYF. CDR3 coding DNA: TGCGCCAGCAGCCAACCGGGACAGGGTACTAGCACAGATACGCAGTATTTT.

This chain connects TRBV5-8 to TRBJ2-1, with TRBD1 matching over 12 bases. Germline V lookup: CDR1 SGHTS, CDR2 YDEGEE. J lost 9 bases, V lost 1 base, and 14 bases had no gene match. This CDR3 spans 18 amino acids. The CDR3 region has the DNA TGTGCCAGCAGCTTGACCCTTTCCGGGACAGGGGGCGGTTTTGAGCAGTTCTTC. Translated, it gives CASSLTLSGTGGGFEQFF. The variable domain in full, completed from reference TRBV5-8 and TRBJ2-1, reads EAGVTQSPTHLIKTRGQQATLRCSPISGHTSVYWYQQALGLGLQFLLWYDEGEERNRGNFPPRFSGRQFPNYSSELNVNALELEDSALYLCASSLTLSGTGGGFEQFFGPGTRLTVL.

This clone was seen a few times. The rearrangement links TRBV6-2 or TRBV6-3 to TRBJ1-4, with D possibly TRBD1 on 6 matching bases. V gave up 6 bases and J gave up 7 bases, with 18 bases separating them. The germline V gene has CDR1 MNHEY and CDR2 SVGEGT. The CDR3 consists of 15 residues. CDR3 protein: CASSSAGTKLEKLFF. In DNA, the CDR3 is TGTGCCAGCAGCTCCGCCGGGACAAAGCTTGAAAAACTGTTTTTT.

This clone has more than one count but fewer than ten. This chain joins TRBV5-4 and TRBJ1-4; possibly TRBD1 for D (6 bases). Germline loops: CDR1 SGHNT, CDR2 YYREEE (reference sequence). CDR3 length equals 15 residues. The germline V and J ends were trimmed by 0 bases and 5 bases, with 11 bases remaining between them. The CDR3 loop reads CASSLGAGENEKLFF. DNA for the CDR3: TGTGCCAGCAGCTTGGGGGCAGGGGAGAATGAAAAACTGTTTTTT.

This chain joins TRBV2 and TRBJ1-3, with D possibly TRBD1 on 6 matching bases. CDR3 length: 14 amino acids. With 4 bases removed from V and 9 bases from J, the gap between germline ends came to 16 bases. Germline loops: CDR1 SNHLY, CDR2 FYNNEI. CDR3 nucleotide sequence: TGTGCCAGCAGTGTGGACAGCCGCTTGGGCACCATATATTTT. The encoded protein is CASSVDSRLGTIYF.

This chain connects TRBV11-3 to TRBJ2-3, with a weak D call TRBD2 (5 bases). CDR1 is SGHNT, CDR2 YENEEA, per germline. CDR3 size: 15 residues. V gave up 3 bases and J gave up 2 bases, with 12 bases separating them. CDR3 in amino acids: CASSFGEINTDTQYF. In DNA form, the CDR3 reads TGTGCCAGCAGCTTTGGGGAGATAAACACAGATACGCAGTATTTT. Combining the CDR3 with reference TRBV11-3 and TRBJ2-3 gives the whole variable domain EAGVVQSPRYKIIEKKQPVAFWCNPISGHNTLYWYLQNLGQGPELLIRYENEEAVDDSQLPKDRFSAERLKGVDSTLKIQPAELGDSAVYLCASSFGEINTDTQYFGPGTRLTVL.

The chain combines TRBV19 with TRBJ2-5; weak D call: TRBD2 (6 bases). This CDR3 region has 15 residues. V shed 1 base and J shed 1 base, with 10 bases lying between them. The germline V gene has CDR1 LNHDA and CDR2 SQIVND (reference sequence). CDR3 amino acids: CASSIGGLTQETQYF. CDR3 bases: TGTGCCAGTAGTATAGGAGGACTAACCCAAGAGACCCAGTACTTC.

The sample holds a few counts of this clone. This chain connects TRBV5-4 to TRBJ2-7; 12 bases line up with TRBD1. Germline CDR1 and CDR2: SGHNT and YYREEE (reference sequence). V was pared by 7 bases and J by 4 bases, with 6 bases of the junction left unmatched. The CDR3 is 14 amino acids. CDR3 loop: CASGTGGGMYEQYF. CDR3 bases: TGTGCCAGCGGGACAGGGGGCGGTATGTACGAGCAGTACTTC.

The chain employs TRBV7-9 and TRBJ2-7; 7 bases fit TRBD2. CDR1 is SEHNR and CDR2 is FQNEAQ in the germline V gene (reference sequence). The CDR3 is 16 residues long. V shed 3 bases, J shed 4 bases, and the junction held 12 bases outside the gene matches. The CDR3: CASSFLNRTREYEQYF. CDR3 sequence (DNA): TGTGCCAGCAGCTTCCTTAATAGGACTAGAGAGTACGAGCAGTACTTC.